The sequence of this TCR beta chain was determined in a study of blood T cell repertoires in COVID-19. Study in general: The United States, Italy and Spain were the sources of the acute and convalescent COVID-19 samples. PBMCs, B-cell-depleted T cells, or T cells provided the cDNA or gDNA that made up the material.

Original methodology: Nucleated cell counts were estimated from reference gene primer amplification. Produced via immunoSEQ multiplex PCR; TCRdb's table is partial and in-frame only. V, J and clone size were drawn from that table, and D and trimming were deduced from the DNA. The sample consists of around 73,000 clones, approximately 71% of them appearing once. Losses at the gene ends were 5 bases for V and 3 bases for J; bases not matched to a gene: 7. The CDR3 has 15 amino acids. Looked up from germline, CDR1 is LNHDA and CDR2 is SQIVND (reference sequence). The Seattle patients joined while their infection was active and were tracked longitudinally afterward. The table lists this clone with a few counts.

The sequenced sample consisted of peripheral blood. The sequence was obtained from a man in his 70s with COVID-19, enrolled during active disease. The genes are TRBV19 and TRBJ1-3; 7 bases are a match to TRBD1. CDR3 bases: TGTGCCAGTAGTCATCCCGGGACAGTTGGAAACACCATATATTTT. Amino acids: CASSHPGTVGNTIYF.